The clone carrying this T cell receptor (beta chain) was observed once. The V end was cut by 3 bases, the J end by 14 bases, with 11 bases between. CDR3 size: 11 residues. CDR1 is DFQATT, CDR2 SNEGSKA, per germline (reference sequence). This record belongs to a study of blood T cell repertoires in COVID-19. The assay was immunoSEQ multiplex PCR, and TCRdb's table has in-frame clones only and misses some. Among approximately 160,000 clones listed, around nine tenths were seen once. The material sequenced was peripheral blood. The rearrangement uses TRBV20-1 and TRBJ1-6; D remains unclear. The source is a man over 45 with acute or convalescent COVID-19. The CDR3 sequence: CSASRELALHF. The CDR3 nucleotides read TGCAGTGCTAGTAGGGAGTTAGCCCTCCACTTT.